Given below is one T cell receptor beta chain in context. Its target is not known. The libraries were made with immunoSEQ version 4 in survey mode. Repertoires were generated with immunoSEQ multiplex PCR, while TCRdb's copy carries only in-frame clones and drops some. The repertoire holds 45,000 or so clones, with 88% as singletons. The CDR3 spans 14 residues. Trimming cost V 1 base and J 5 bases; bases outside gene matches: 3. Germline V gene lookup returns CDR1 SGHAT and CDR2 FQNNGV. Nonspecific anti-CD3/anti-CD28 bead stimulation represents the broad CD4+ T cell repertoire. CD4+ T cells upregulating both CD40 ligand and CD69 were sorted as responding cells. Stimulated PBMCs had first been depleted of CD8+ T cells. The data stem from a study of persistence of HIV-infected CD4 T cells. As for the study in general: Up to roughly 180 mL blood was drawn at multiple time points; two donors had single-time leukapheresis. Anti-CD3/anti-CD28 stimulation activated a higher proportion of cells than antigen stimulation, with lower memory fraction.

The sequenced sample was CD4+ T cells sorted from PBMCs after 18-hour stimulation, obtained from a patient who received antiretroviral therapy. The sequence was obtained from an adult woman with HIV who was CMV-seropositive. The V call is TRBV11-2, the J call TRBJ2-5, with 8 bases matching TRBD1. CDR3 in DNA: TGTGCCAGCAGCTTAGTAGACAGGGGCGAGACCCAGTACTTC. This encodes CASSLVDRGETQYF.